Listed below are T cell receptor beta chains from one sample, sequenced in a study of blood T cells in healthy people across ages. TCRdb fed the 5' RACE reads into MiXCR, producing one record per CDR3 protein. In the table there are roughly 1,300,000 distinct CDR3 sequences, approximately 60% of which are singletons. Sequenced: blood. The receptors stem from a man in his late teens or twenties in good health. CDR3s include the opening cysteine and the closing phenylalanine or tryptophan. The order of the fields is J gene, D gene, clone size, V gene, CDR3 protein, CDR3 DNA. A D gene is named only where the DNA matches it firmly. Not every row has a clone size; where given, it reads once, few, many or a size class.

>TRBJ2-7|TRBD1|.|TRBV5-1
CASSSDRQGFNEQYF
TGCGCCAGCAGCTCTGACCGACAGGGATTTAACGAGCAGTACTTC
>TRBJ2-7|TRBD1|.|TRBV5-1
CASSFSGTGVDEQYF
TGCGCCAGCAGCTTTTCCGGGACAGGGGTTGACGAGCAGTACTTC
>TRBJ2-1|.|.|TRBV7-9
CASSLDGAFYNEQFF
TGTGCCAGCAGCTTGGACGGGGCATTCTACAATGAGCAGTTCTTC
>TRBJ1-2|.|few|TRBV5-1
CASSLAQRQGNYGYTF
TGCGCCAGCAGCTTGGCTCAAAGGCAGGGCAACTATGGCTACACCTTC
>TRBJ2-1|TRBD2|once|TRBV12-3/TRBV12-4
CALGGSSYNEQFF
TGTGCCCTGGGAGGGAGCTCCTACAATGAGCAGTTCTTC
>TRBJ1-2|.|.|TRBV20-1
CSARDFDSYYGYTF
TGCAGTGCTAGAGATTTCGACAGCTACTATGGCTACACCTTC
>TRBJ2-1|TRBD2|few|TRBV11-3
CASSLLAGTEQFF
TGTGCCAGCAGCTTACTAGCGGGAACTGAGCAGTTCTTC
>TRBJ2-3|TRBD2|.|TRBV20-1
CSARGLAGPFTQYF
TGCAGTGCTAGGGGACTAGCGGGGCCCTTTACGCAGTATTTT
>TRBJ1-2|.|once|TRBV7-2
CASSLVGGEGYTF
TGTGCCAGCAGCTTAGTGGGAGGTGAAGGCTACACCTTC
>TRBJ2-1|.|few|TRBV6-6
CASTPPSGFEQFF
TGTGCCAGCACTCCTCCATCGGGGTTTGAGCAGTTCTTC
>TRBJ2-2|.|.|TRBV12-3/TRBV12-4
CASSLIWAPGGELFF
TGTGCCAGCAGTTTGATCTGGGCTCCGGGCGGGGAGCTGTTTTTT
>TRBJ2-5|.|.|TRBV5-1
CASSLGLGTTQYF
TGCGCCAGCAGCTTGGGTCTGGGGACGACCCAGTACTTC
>TRBJ1-5|TRBD1|.|TRBV12-3/TRBV12-4
CASTTTGADQPQHF
TGTGCCAGCACTACGACAGGGGCAGATCAGCCCCAGCATTTT
>TRBJ2-3|.|.|TRBV2
CASSDPGGDTDTQYF
TGTGCCAGCAGTGACCCTGGCGGGGACACAGATACGCAGTATTTT
>TRBJ2-3|TRBD2|few|TRBV13
CASSGTSGGNPDTQYF
TGTGCCAGCAGCGGGACCAGCGGGGGAAACCCAGATACGCAGTATTTT
>TRBJ2-7|.|.|TRBV20-1
CSAFRRSYEQYF
TGCAGTGCTTTCAGGCGTTCCTACGAGCAGTACTTC
>TRBJ1-2|TRBD1|.|TRBV20-1
CSARARGQGYYGYTF
TGCAGTGCTAGGGCCCGAGGACAGGGGTACTATGGCTACACCTTC
>TRBJ2-4|.|.|TRBV20-1
CSAVVRDLAKNIQYF
TGCAGTGCCGTTGTTAGAGATCTAGCCAAAAACATTCAGTACTTC
>TRBJ2-5|.|.|TRBV2
CASSEDPVETQYF
TGTGCCAGCAGTGAAGACCCAGTGGAGACCCAGTACTTC
>TRBJ2-7|.|.|TRBV6-6
CASSPTVILDSYEQYF
TGTGCCAGCAGTCCGACGGTGATTCTAGACTCCTACGAGCAGTACTTC
>TRBJ2-7|.|few|TRBV4-3
CASSQGRLEGSYEQYF
TGCGCCAGCAGCCAAGGTCGCCTTGAGGGCTCCTACGAGCAGTACTTC
>TRBJ2-3|.|.|TRBV7-2
CASSYRPSGDTQYF
TGTGCCAGCAGCTACCGGCCCTCGGGAGATACGCAGTATTTT
>TRBJ2-7|TRBD1|.|TRBV18
CASSPKGAGYDYEQYF
TGTGCCAGCTCACCAAAGGGGGCAGGGTATGACTACGAGCAGTACTTC
>TRBJ1-6|.|.|TRBV27
CASSLRAQGHNSPLHF
TGTGCCAGCAGTTTACGGGCACAGGGCCATAATTCACCCCTCCACTTT
>TRBJ1-2|.|.|TRBV20-1
CSARPSSGYGYTF
TGCAGTGCTAGGCCGTCCAGTGGGTATGGCTACACCTTC
>TRBJ2-3|.|.|TRBV10-3
CAIKAGTDTQYF
TGTGCCATCAAGGCCGGAACAGATACGCAGTATTTT
>TRBJ2-1|TRBD2|.|TRBV6-5
CASSPRGAGDYNEQFF
TGTGCCAGCAGCCCCCGGGGAGCGGGAGACTACAATGAGCAGTTCTTC
>TRBJ2-3|.|.|TRBV5-1
CASSLSASATDTQYF
TGCGCCAGCAGCTTGTCAGCTAGCGCCACAGATACGCAGTATTTT